The next 30 T cell receptor beta chains were all read from a single sample in a study of long-term antiretroviral therapy in people with HIV. It was version v3.0 of the immunoSEQ assay that was run at survey level. Some clones are missing from TCRdb's copy, which holds only in-frame ones; the method was immunoSEQ multiplex PCR. Among 15,000 to 20,000 clones listed, 75% to 85% were seen once. This specimen was unsorted PBMCs, taken at the start of antiretroviral therapy, before treatment. These receptors were collected from a young man with HIV.

The genes are TRBV19 and TRBJ2-5; D is perhaps TRBD1 (5 bases). This CDR3 contains 13 residues. CDR1 is LNHDA and CDR2 is SQIVND in the germline V gene (reference sequence). The ends were cut back, 4 bases at V and 2 bases at J, with 8 bases in the middle. Here the CDR3 reads CASSRDRQETQYF. As DNA, the CDR3 is TGTGCCAGTAGTAGAGACAGACAAGAGACCCAGTACTTC. Together with reference TRBV19 and TRBJ2-5, the CDR3 gives the full variable domain: DGGITQSPKYLFRKEGQNVTLSCEQNLNHDAMYWYRQDPGQGLRLIYYSQIVNDFQKGDIAEGYSVSREKKESFPLTVTSAQKNPTAFYLCASSRDRQETQYFGPGTRLLVL.

The CDR3 region is CASSPNIAGGPSEQYF. The DNA of the CDR3 is TGTGCCAGCAGCCCGAATATTGCGGGAGGGCCAAGCGAGCAGTACTTC. The chain joins TRBV7-2 to TRBJ2-7, with 9 positions matching TRBD2. J was trimmed by 6 bases and V by 5 bases; bases with no gene match: 14. The CDR3 contains 16 residues. The germline V gene has CDR1 SGHTA and CDR2 FQGNSA.

The chain uses TRBV4-3 and TRBJ1-3, with D hard to call. V was clipped by 6 bases and J by 0 bases, with 12 bases between them. The CDR3 consists of 15 residues. CDR1 LGHNA and CDR2 YSLEER come from the germline V gene. The CDR3 DNA follows: TGCGCCAGCAGTACGACCGCCAACTCTGGAAACACCATATATTTT. It specifies CASSTTANSGNTIYF.

V usage is TRBV4-1 and J usage is TRBJ1-1; D unclear. V dropped 5 bases and J dropped 5 bases, with 21 bases sitting between them. CDR3 length: 16 residues. Germline CDR1 reads MGHRA; CDR2 reads YSYEKL. CDR3 region: CASSKTPRVTQTEAFF. Written as DNA, the CDR3 is TGCGCCAGCAGCAAAACCCCCCGGGTGACGCAGACTGAAGCTTTCTTT.

The chain employs TRBV29-1 and TRBJ2-3; 12 bases match TRBD2. Losses at the gene ends were 3 bases for V and 5 bases for J; bases not matched to a gene: 6. The CDR3 sequence is 15 residues long. Germline-derived CDR1 and CDR2 are SQVTM and ANQGSEA. The CDR3 bases are TGCAGCGTTGACGCTAGCGGGAGGGCCCGAGATACGCAGTATTTT. As protein: CSVDASGRARDTQYF.

The chain joins TRBV15 to TRBJ1-1; TRBD1 matches 7 bases. Germline V gene sequence: CDR1 LNHNV, CDR2 YYDKDF (reference sequence). J gave up 6 bases and V 6 bases, and 7 bases lay outside the gene matches. The CDR3 has 13 residues. The CDR3 DNA sequence: TGTGCCACCAGGTCCCAGGGGGGGGCTGAAGCTTTCTTT. It is translated as CATRSQGGAEAFF.

The chain recombines TRBV5-4 with TRBJ2-5, with 10 positions matching TRBD2. Trimming cost V 5 bases and J 5 bases; bases outside gene matches: 12. Per the germline V gene, CDR1 is SGHNT and CDR2 is YYREEE (reference sequence). The CDR3 spans 16 residues. CDR3 coding DNA: TGTGCCAGCAGTCCCGACCCTAGCGGGAGAGGTGAGACCCAGTACTTC. It is translated as CASSPDPSGRGETQYF.

This sequence joins TRBV18 and TRBJ2-1; a possible D gene is TRBD2 (6 bases). V lost 1 base and J lost 9, with 13 bases in between. This CDR3 is 14 amino acids long. Germline CDR1 reads KGHSH; CDR2 reads LQKENI. In nucleotides, the CDR3 is TGTGCCAGCTCACCACGTCGGAGGGGTACTGAGCAGTTCTTC. Translation gives CASSPRRRGTEQFF.

The gene calls are TRBV4-3 and TRBJ2-2; TRBD2 matches 9 bases. The CDR3 has 17 amino acids. CDR1 LGHNA and CDR2 YSLEER come from the germline V gene. V lost 0 bases to trimming and J lost 5 bases; unmatched junction nucleotides: 7. The CDR3 nucleotides are TGCGCCAGCAGCCAAGAATTAGCGGGAGTAGGGACCGGGGAGCTGTTTTTT. This encodes CASSQELAGVGTGELFF.

In its sample, this clone was seen a few times. V and J are TRBV12-5 and TRBJ1-1; D is unresolved. Looked up from germline, CDR1 is LGHNT and CDR2 is FRNRAP. This CDR3 has 13 amino acids. V lost 6 bases and J lost 1, with 9 bases in between. CDR3 in amino acids: CASGGTSNTEAFF. The CDR3 DNA reads TGTGCTAGTGGGGGCACTTCGAACACTGAAGCTTTCTTT.

V gene TRBV5-8 combines with J gene TRBJ2-5; weak D call: TRBD1 (5 bases). Trimming removed 10 bases at V and 2 bases at J, with 21 bases between. CDR1 and CDR2 from the germline V gene are SGHTS and YDEGEE. The CDR3 loop spans 15 amino acids. In DNA form, the CDR3 reads TGTGCCCACCGAACGGTGGGGCAGATGCAAGAGACCCAGTACTTC. It encodes CAHRTVGQMQETQYF. Looking up the rest from reference TRBV5-8 and TRBJ2-5 gives the full variable domain: EAGVTQSPTHLIKTRGQQATLRCSPISGHTSVYWYQQALGLGLQFLLWYDEGEERNRGNFPPRFSGRQFPNYSSELNVNALELEDSALYLCAHRTVGQMQETQYFGPGTRLLVL.

This clone was seen only a few times. This chain links TRBV19 with TRBJ2-2; D ambiguous. This CDR3 comprises 16 residues. The V and J ends lost 9 bases and 2 bases respectively, with 19 bases between them. Germline V CDR1 and CDR2: LNHDA, SQIVND (reference sequence). The CDR3: CASMNRFLENTGELFF. The CDR3 DNA reads as TGTGCCAGCATGAATCGCTTCTTGGAAAACACCGGGGAGCTGTTTTTT.

This clone was seen more than once but under ten times. The chain uses TRBV15 and TRBJ2-2; 7 nucleotides agree with TRBD1. After removal of 6 bases from V and 4 bases from J, the junction contained 11 bases not matched to a gene. This CDR3 comprises 16 residues. Germline V gene lookup returns CDR1 LNHNV and CDR2 YYDKDF (reference sequence). CDR3 DNA sequence: TGTGCCACCAGTACGGAGACAGGGCGGGTCACCGGGGAGCTGTTTTTT. Residues: CATSTETGRVTGELFF. Filled out from reference TRBV15 and TRBJ2-2, the complete variable domain reads DAMVIQNPRYQVTQFGKPVTLSCSQTLNHNVMYWYQQKSSQAPKLLFHYYDKDFNNEADTPDNFQSRRPNTSFCFLDIRSPGLGDTAMYLCATSTETGRVTGELFFGEGSRLTVL.

The V and J genes are TRBV5-8 and TRBJ1-2; D ambiguous. Trimming pared 1 base from V and 7 bases from J, leaving 8 bases between. Per the germline V gene, CDR1 is SGHTS and CDR2 is YDEGEE. The CDR3 runs 12 residues. The DNA of the CDR3 is TGTGCCAGCAGCTTGTTAAAGTCTGGCTACACCTTC. It encodes CASSLLKSGYTF.

The genes are TRBV19 and TRBJ1-1, with D perhaps matching TRBD1 (6 bases). The CDR3 sequence is 14 residues long. Trimming left V 6 bases short and J 1 base short, with 12 bases between. Germline lookup yields CDR1 LNHDA and CDR2 SQIVND (reference sequence). The CDR3 nucleotides are TGTGCCAGTAGCCCCGACAGGAGGAACACTGAAGCTTTCTTT. This sequence encodes CASSPDRRNTEAFF.

The gene calls are TRBV28 and TRBJ2-2; no reliable D call. This CDR3 is 13 amino acids long. V lost 3 bases to trimming and J lost 6 bases, with 8 bases between them. In germline, CDR1 is MDHEN, CDR2 SYDVKM. The DNA of the CDR3 is TGTGCCAGCAGTTTTAGGATCGCCGGGGAGCTGTTTTTT. This codes for CASSFRIAGELFF.

The chain is built from TRBV19 and TRBJ1-1, with D perhaps TRBD1 (5 bases). V was clipped by 0 bases and J by 4 bases, with 9 bases between them. The CDR3 is made up of 14 amino acids. Germline V gene data show CDR1 as LNHDA and CDR2 as SQIVND (reference sequence). CDR3 region: CASSIDRVSTEAFF. CDR3 nucleotide sequence: TGTGCCAGTAGTATAGACAGGGTAAGCACTGAAGCTTTCTTT.

The J gene is TRBJ2-2, the V gene TRBV7-2; 9 bases are shared with TRBD2. Trimming removed 5 bases from V and 5 bases from J; junction bases left unmatched: 6. The germline V gene has CDR1 SGHTA and CDR2 FQGNSA. The CDR3 runs 15 residues. The CDR3: CASSLSGRWTGELFF. For the CDR3, the DNA is TGTGCCAGCAGCCTCAGCGGGAGGTGGACCGGGGAGCTGTTTTTT.

This clone was seen more than once but under ten times. This rearrangement joins TRBV4-3 to TRBJ2-7, with TRBD1 matching 11 bases. This CDR3 contains 18 residues. The V and J ends lost 2 bases and 2 bases, in that order; junction bases with no gene match: 11. The germline gives CDR1 LGHNA, CDR2 YSLEER. Written as DNA, the CDR3 is TGCGCCAGCAGCCAACACTGGACAGGGGGCATTCTCCCCTACGAGCAGTACTTC. Its protein product is CASSQHWTGGILPYEQYF.

V usage is TRBV27 and J usage is TRBJ2-1; TRBD2 aligns across 9 bases. The germline V gene has CDR1 MNHEY and CDR2 SMNVEV (reference sequence). Losses at the gene ends were 2 bases for V and 3 bases for J; bases not matched to a gene: 2. The CDR3 covers 15 residues. The CDR3 is CASSLLSGSYNEQFF. In DNA form, the CDR3 reads TGTGCCAGCAGTTTACTTAGCGGGAGCTACAATGAGCAGTTCTTC.

The CDR3 DNA reads TGTGCCAGCAGCGTAGATGAGGAGGGACTCGGAAACACCATATATTTT. Translated, it gives CASSVDEEGLGNTIYF. The rearrangement joins TRBV9 to TRBJ1-3, with D possibly being TRBD1 (5 bases). V lost 0 bases and J 4 bases, leaving 14 bases between the germline ends. Per germline, CDR1 SGDLS and CDR2 YYNGEE. This CDR3 is built from 16 residues.

The rearrangement joins TRBV7-5 to TRBJ2-7; the table's TRBD2 call for D was not verified on the DNA. TRBV7-5 is deemed a pseudogene. CDR3 length: 17 amino acids. DNA of the CDR3: TGTGCCAGAAGCTTAAAGGAGGTCTGCTCTAGCTCCTACGAGCAGTACTTC. Translated: CARSLKEVCSSSYEQYF.

V and J are TRBV18 and TRBJ1-3, with no clear D. Trimming removed 2 bases from V and 0 bases from J, with 11 bases in between. Germline-derived CDR1 and CDR2 are KGHSH and LQKENI. CDR3 length: 16 residues. Here the CDR3 reads CASSPRPADSGNTIYF. The DNA of the CDR3 is TGTGCCAGCTCACCAAGGCCCGCCGACTCTGGAAACACCATATATTTT.

This sequence joins TRBV28 and TRBJ2-2; TRBD1 aligns across 9 bases. J was trimmed by 6 bases and V by 5 bases; bases with no gene match: 10. The CDR3 has 16 residues. Per the germline V gene, CDR1 is MDHEN and CDR2 is SYDVKM. CDR3 sequence (DNA): TGTGCCAGCAGTCAAGGACAGGGGAGGACGGCCGGGGAGCTGTTTTTT. This codes for CASSQGQGRTAGELFF.

The J gene is TRBJ1-1, the V gene TRBV4-1, with D perhaps matching TRBD1 (5 bases). V lost 2 bases and J lost 1, with 11 bases in between. The CDR3 runs to 15 residues. Per germline, CDR1 MGHRA and CDR2 YSYEKL. CDR3 loop: CASSQPFGGNTEAFF. CDR3 in DNA: TGCGCCAGCAGCCAACCTTTTGGGGGGAACACTGAAGCTTTCTTT.

This clone was counted once. The chain combines TRBV9 with TRBJ1-2; D is ambiguous. The CDR3 contains 15 residues. Germline CDR1 SGDLS, CDR2 YYNGEE. The V and J ends lost 4 bases and 0 bases respectively, with 13 bases between them. The CDR3 protein is CASSPGGQANYGYTF. The CDR3 nucleotides read TGTGCCAGCAGCCCCGGCGGGCAGGCTAACTATGGCTACACCTTC.

The rearrangement uses TRBV5-6 and TRBJ2-7, with TRBD1 matching over 7 bases. J was trimmed by 3 bases and V by 5 bases; bases with no gene match: 5. This CDR3 has 13 amino acids. Germline V gene data show CDR1 as SGHDT and CDR2 as YYEEEE. CDR3 in amino acids: CASRKGQSYEQYF. CDR3 in DNA: TGTGCCAGCAGGAAGGGACAGAGCTACGAGCAGTACTTC. The entire variable domain, with the rest obtained from reference TRBV5-6 and TRBJ2-7, is as follows: DAGVTQSPTHLIKTRGQQVTLRCSPKSGHDTVSWYQQALGQGPQFIFQYYEEEERQRGNFPDRFSGHQFPNYSSELNVNALLLGDSALYLCASRKGQSYEQYFGPGTRLTVT.

This clone showed up just a few times. This chain joins TRBV14 and TRBJ1-2; D unresolved. Germline CDR1 is SGHDN and CDR2 is FVKESK. This CDR3 is built from 13 residues. Deletions cut 4 bases from V and 4 bases from J, with 10 bases between. The CDR3 nucleotides read TGTGCCAGCAGCCCCCCAGGCGGCTATGGCTACACCTTC. Protein: CASSPPGGYGYTF.

The CDR3 spells CASSHEVYYEQYF. DNA for the CDR3: TGTGCCAGCTCACACGAGGTCTACTACGAGCAGTACTTC. This sequence joins TRBV18 and TRBJ2-7; D remains unclear. Germline V gives CDR1 KGHSH, CDR2 LQKENI. Trimming pared 4 bases from V and 3 bases from J, leaving 10 bases between. The CDR3 spans 13 residues.

The rearrangement joins TRBV7-8 to TRBJ1-1; no reliable D call. V was shortened by 4 bases and J by 6 bases, with 15 bases between the two germline ends. This CDR3 spans 14 amino acids. The germline V gene has CDR1 SGHVS and CDR2 FQNEAQ. The CDR3 spells CASSYRLGVAEAFF. The CDR3 DNA reads as TGTGCCAGCAGCTACCGATTGGGTGTGGCTGAAGCTTTCTTT.